This entry lists 32 T cell receptor beta chains sequenced from one sample in a study of cytomegalovirus exposure and HLA in healthy donors. 13 Jbeta primers and 60 Vbeta primers were used for the PCR. Here immunoSEQ multiplex PCR was the method, and the copy in TCRdb shows in-frame clones only, minus some. The table shows 120,000 to 150,000 clones, with 70% to 80% occurring only once. Source material: PBMCs. The receptor source for this set is a woman between 50 and 59 years old in good health and CMV-seropositive.

This clone was recorded a few times. This rearrangement joins TRBV6-1 to TRBJ2-3; 7 bases align to TRBD2. CDR3 length: 15 residues. Losses at the gene ends were 0 bases for V and 2 bases for J; bases not matched to a gene: 2. The germline gives CDR1 MNHNS, CDR2 SASEGT. The CDR3 bases are TGTGCCAGCAGTGAAGCGGGGGGGTTCACAGATACGCAGTATTTT. Its translation is CASSEAGGFTDTQYF.

V usage is TRBV5-5 and J usage is TRBJ2-6, with TRBD1 matching over 7 bases. Losses at the gene ends were 4 bases for V and 0 bases for J; bases not matched to a gene: 10. Germline V gene lookup returns CDR1 SGHKS and CDR2 YYEKEE (reference sequence). This CDR3 has 18 amino acids. Here the CDR3 DNA reads TGTGCCAGCAGCCCCAGAAGGGGGCAGGCCTCTGGGGCCAACGTCCTGACTTTC. Protein sequence: CASSPRRGQASGANVLTF.

V gene TRBV4-1 combines with J gene TRBJ2-1, with 11 bases matching TRBD1. Germline values: CDR1 MGHRA, CDR2 YSYEKL. This CDR3 is 17 amino acids long. J lost 10 bases, V lost 5 bases, and 16 bases had no gene match. DNA for the CDR3: TGCGCCAGCAGCGTAAAGGTATGGACAGGGGGCTTGGGGGAGCAGTTCTTC. It is translated as CASSVKVWTGGLGEQFF.

The chain employs TRBV19 and TRBJ1-5; D perhaps matches TRBD1 (5 bases). The CDR3 has 14 amino acids. Trimming stripped 2 bases from V and 5 bases from J, with 10 bases between. Germline CDR1 and CDR2: LNHDA and SQIVND (reference sequence). The CDR3 protein is CASSISGTHQPQHF. For the CDR3, the DNA is TGTGCCAGTAGTATATCTGGGACTCATCAGCCCCAGCATTTT.

The CDR3 sequence: CASSRQPTGSEQFF. Here the CDR3 DNA reads TGTGCCAGCAGCCGACAGCCGACAGGGTCGGAGCAGTTCTTC. The J gene is TRBJ2-1, the V gene TRBV14, with 7 positions matching TRBD1. This CDR3 is built from 14 residues. The junction had 10 bases not matched to a gene; V was cut back by 4 bases and J by 10 bases. Germline V lookup: CDR1 SGHDN, CDR2 FVKESK.

This chain joins TRBV7-9 and TRBJ1-1; 7 bases agree with TRBD1. The J segment lost 4 bases and the V segment lost 5 bases, leaving 13 bases of the junction unmatched. The CDR3 has 16 residues. Germline CDR1 SEHNR, CDR2 FQNEAQ (reference sequence). For the CDR3, the DNA is TGTGCCAGCAGCCGACAGGGTATGGATCAGGGCACTGAAGCTTTCTTT. It yields the protein CASSRQGMDQGTEAFF.

The chain is built from TRBV28 and TRBJ2-1, with D unclear. Between the trimmed V and J ends, which lost 4 bases and 0 bases, there was a span of 10 bases. Germline CDR1 and CDR2: MDHEN and SYDVKM. The CDR3 has 15 amino acids. The CDR3 sequence: CASSSARFSYNEQFF. CDR3 in DNA: TGTGCCAGCAGTTCAGCCAGGTTCTCCTACAATGAGCAGTTCTTC.

The chain joins TRBV14 to TRBJ2-1; D is perhaps TRBD1 (6 bases). Trimming removed 4 bases from V and 15 bases from J, with 19 bases in between. Germline V gene lookup returns CDR1 SGHDN and CDR2 FVKESK. This CDR3 spans 13 amino acids. CDR3 protein: CASSRGTPILRFF. The CDR3, as DNA: TGTGCCAGCAGCCGAGGGACACCAATACTTCGGTTCTTC.

The chain couples TRBV19 to TRBJ1-5; 10 bases line up with TRBD1. V lost 4 bases and J lost 4; bases outside the gene matches: 7. This CDR3 region has 16 residues. In germline, CDR1 is LNHDA, CDR2 SQIVND (reference sequence). CDR3 residues: CASSTLADRGNQPQHF. The CDR3 DNA is TGTGCCAGTAGTACTCTAGCGGACAGGGGGAATCAGCCCCAGCATTTT.

V gene TRBV18 combines with J gene TRBJ1-3; 7 bases fit TRBD1. This CDR3 contains 14 residues. Unmatched junction bases numbered 4, after V lost 3 bases and J lost 5 bases. CDR1 and CDR2 from the germline V gene are KGHSH and LQKENI. In DNA form, the CDR3 reads TGTGCCAGCTCACCCGCGACAGGGAGAAACACCATATATTTT. Translating gives CASSPATGRNTIYF.

This clone was seen a few times. This chain links TRBV30 with TRBJ2-1; 8 bases agree with TRBD1. V trimming: 0 bases; J trimming: 6 bases; junction bases outside the gene matches: 10. The CDR3 is 16 amino acids. Germline V gene data show CDR1 as GTSNPN and CDR2 as SVGIG (reference sequence). The DNA for the CDR3 is TGTGCCTGGAGTGTACAGGGGGATCAGATCATCAATGAGCAGTTCTTC. This gives the protein CAWSVQGDQIINEQFF.

The chain has TRBV5-1 and TRBJ2-5; 16 bases are shared with TRBD2. Germline V gives CDR1 SGHRS, CDR2 YFSETQ. With 4 bases clipped from V and 3 bases from J, the junction kept 3 bases outside the gene matches. The CDR3 is 16 amino acids. CDR3 residues: CASSEGTSGGEETQYF. For the CDR3, the DNA is TGCGCCAGCAGCGAAGGGACTAGCGGGGGGGAAGAGACCCAGTACTTC. Full variable domain (outside the CDR3, taken from reference TRBV5-1 and TRBJ2-5): KAGVTQTPRYLIKTRGQQVTLSCSPISGHRSVSWYQQTPGQGLQFLFEYFSETQRNKGNFPGRFSGRQFSNSRSEMNVSTLELGDSALYLCASSEGTSGGEETQYFGPGTRLLVL.

The J gene is TRBJ2-5, the V gene TRBV7-9; 8 bases line up with TRBD1. V lost 7 bases, J lost 2 bases, and 15 bases stayed unmatched. The CDR3 consists of 17 residues. Per germline, CDR1 SEHNR and CDR2 FQNEAQ (reference sequence). In DNA form, the CDR3 reads TGTGCCAGCAACCTTCTGACTGGGACAGGTTTTCAAGAGACCCAGTACTTC. This sequence encodes CASNLLTGTGFQETQYF.

V usage is TRBV11-1 and J usage is TRBJ2-1, with 8 bases identical to TRBD2. The CDR3 length is 15 residues. Germline CDR1 SGHAT, CDR2 FQDESV (reference sequence). V lost 6 bases and J lost 10; bases outside the gene matches: 14. CDR3 in DNA: TGTGCCAGCAGACCGCGGCGCGGGGGGCCCGGGGAGCAGTTCTTC. Translation: CASRPRRGGPGEQFF.

The rearrangement links TRBV11-3 to TRBJ2-2; possible D gene TRBD1, 5 bases. Germline V CDR1 and CDR2: SGHNT, YENEEA. Trimming took off 5 bases at V and 1 base at J, with 8 bases between the two ends. The CDR3 is made up of 14 amino acids. CDR3 sequence reads: CASSRGLNTGELFF. The CDR3 DNA reads TGTGCCAGCAGCAGGGGCCTGAACACCGGGGAGCTGTTTTTT.

The chain combines TRBV5-6 with TRBJ1-5; D call uncertain. CDR3 length: 13 residues. Per the germline V gene, CDR1 is SGHDT and CDR2 is YYEEEE. Between the trimmed V and J ends, which lost 0 bases and 5 bases, there was a span of 6 bases. CDR3 DNA: TGTGCCAGCAGCTTGGACCCGGATCAGCCCCAGCATTTT. Translated, it gives CASSLDPDQPQHF.

V is TRBV4-3 and J is TRBJ2-7; 9 positions agree with TRBD1. Germline CDR1 is LGHNA and CDR2 is YSLEER. The V gene end was trimmed by 1 base and the J gene end by 6 bases; junction bases not matched to a gene: 7. This CDR3 spans 15 amino acids. The CDR3 bases are TGCGCCAGCAGCCAAGCCGGGACAGGGATTGGCGAGCAGTACTTC. Its translation: CASSQAGTGIGEQYF.

The V gene is TRBV5-1, the J gene TRBJ2-3; perhaps TRBD2 as D (6 bases). The CDR3 sequence is 15 residues long. Germline values: CDR1 SGHRS, CDR2 YFSETQ. V was cut by 4 bases and J by 4 bases, with 16 bases left in between. The CDR3: CASSEVGGGADTQYF. CDR3 nucleotide sequence: TGCGCCAGCAGCGAAGTGGGGGGAGGCGCAGATACGCAGTATTTT.

This clone was detected a few times. The chain couples TRBV4-3 to TRBJ2-3, with D possibly TRBD2 on 6 matching bases. Deletions cut 0 bases from V and 2 bases from J, with 18 bases between. The length of the CDR3 is 18 residues. Germline CDR1 reads LGHNA; CDR2 reads YSLEER. In DNA form, the CDR3 reads TGCGCCAGCAGCCAAGATCCTGGTGGGGGGAGGACCACAGATACGCAGTATTTT. This codes for CASSQDPGGGRTTDTQYF.

This clone was detected a few times. V usage is TRBV10-3 and J usage is TRBJ2-3; D is perhaps TRBD2 (6 bases). This CDR3 has 16 amino acids. Germline CDR1 reads ENHRY; CDR2 reads SYGVKD. V lost 7 bases and J 0 bases, leaving 17 bases between the germline ends. The CDR3 spells CAIMSQLSGSTDTQYF. The CDR3 DNA reads TGTGCCATCATGTCCCAACTTAGCGGCAGCACAGATACGCAGTATTTT.

The chain carries TRBV27 and TRBJ2-6; D remains ambiguous. The length of the CDR3 is 14 residues. V dropped 5 bases and J dropped 0 bases, with 5 bases sitting between them. Germline CDR1 reads MNHEY; CDR2 reads SMNVEV (reference sequence). CDR3 region: CASSRSSGANVLTF. The CDR3 bases are TGTGCCAGCAGTCGCAGCTCTGGGGCCAACGTCCTGACTTTC.

The genes are TRBV29-1 and TRBJ1-4, with 9 bases aligning to TRBD1. The germline CDR1 and CDR2 sequences are SQVTM and ANQGSEA. Germline trimming cut 7 bases from V and 5 bases from J; bases unmatched to any gene: 11. The CDR3 runs 15 residues. CDR3 bases: TGCAGCGCTTCCGGGCAGGGACAGGGAAATGAAAAACTGTTTTTT. This codes for CSASGQGQGNEKLFF.

The chain recombines TRBV4-3 with TRBJ2-5, with a tentative D call TRBD1 (6 bases). V lost 0 bases, J lost 4 bases, and 18 bases lay in between. This CDR3 region has 17 residues. Germline V gene sequence: CDR1 LGHNA, CDR2 YSLEER. The CDR3 region is CASSQDTAAGVRETQYF. DNA for the CDR3: TGCGCCAGCAGCCAAGATACCGCGGCAGGGGTGAGAGAGACCCAGTACTTC.

This clone was picked up a small number of times. The chain recombines TRBV7-9 with TRBJ1-1, with D possibly TRBD1 on 5 matching bases. This CDR3 has 12 residues. The V and J ends lost 6 bases and 11 bases respectively, with 16 bases between them. Per germline, CDR1 SEHNR and CDR2 FQNEAQ (reference sequence). DNA for the CDR3: TGTGCCAGCAGTCAGCAGGGTTATGAGGCTTTCTTT. This sequence encodes CASSQQGYEAFF.

The V and J genes are TRBV5-8 and TRBJ2-5, with 8 bases fitting TRBD1. Matching the DNA end better, TRBJ2-7 makes the J call doubtful. Germline loops: CDR1 SGHTS, CDR2 YDEGEE. CDR3 length: 14 amino acids. The CDR3 here is CASSLKTGVTEQYF. The CDR3 bases are TGTGCCAGCAGTCTCAAGACAGGGGTGACCGAGCAGTACTTC.

The rearrangement links TRBV6-6 to TRBJ2-1; 9 nucleotides agree with TRBD1. Germline trimming cut 6 bases from V and 3 bases from J; bases unmatched to any gene: 9. This CDR3 spans 16 amino acids. The V gene's germline CDR1 is MNHNY and CDR2 SVGAGI (reference sequence). The CDR3 here is CASRVGGQGFYNEQFF. In DNA form, the CDR3 reads TGTGCCAGCAGAGTGGGGGGACAGGGATTCTACAATGAGCAGTTCTTC.

The chain is built from TRBV12-5 and TRBJ2-1, with 11 bases that match TRBD2. The CDR3 runs to 22 residues. Unmatched junction bases numbered 17, after V lost 1 base and J lost 0 bases. The germline CDR1 and CDR2 sequences are LGHNT and FRNRAP. In DNA form, the CDR3 reads TGTGCTAGTGGTTTGGGAGCCCCCGGGACTAGCGGTTATACAAGCTCCTACAATGAGCAGTTCTTC. Translated, it gives CASGLGAPGTSGYTSSYNEQFF.

The chain is built from TRBV6-1 and TRBJ1-5; no definite D call. Germline V gene sequence: CDR1 MNHNS, CDR2 SASEGT. This CDR3 spans 14 amino acids. Trimming removed 2 bases at V and 4 bases at J, with 9 bases between. This chain's CDR3 is CASSESEENQPQHF. In DNA form, the CDR3 reads TGTGCCAGCAGTGAAAGTGAGGAGAATCAGCCCCAGCATTTT.

The chain is built from TRBV28 and TRBJ2-7; D gene uncertain. V lost 7 bases to trimming and J lost 0 bases, with 16 bases between them. CDR3 size: 15 residues. CDR1 and CDR2 (germline): MDHEN, SYDVKM. In nucleotides, the CDR3 is TGTGCCAGCACTTCCGGAGTGGTCGACTCCTACGAGCAGTACTTC. This encodes CASTSGVVDSYEQYF.

The chain's CDR3 is CASSSAGGLQETQYF. CDR3 in DNA: TGTGCCAGCAGCTCGGCCGGGGGGCTCCAAGAGACCCAGTACTTC. The rearrangement uses TRBV5-4 and TRBJ2-5; D perhaps matches TRBD2 (7 bases). Between the trimmed V and J ends, which lost 3 bases and 1 base, there was a span of 13 bases. Germline assignment: CDR1 SGHNT and CDR2 YYREEE (reference sequence). The CDR3 extends over 15 amino acids.

This clone was seen a single time. This chain links TRBV19 with TRBJ1-1; 9 bases fit TRBD1. Germline V lookup: CDR1 LNHDA, CDR2 SQIVND (reference sequence). CDR3 size: 15 residues. The V segment lost 0 bases and the J segment 3 bases; nucleotides outside the gene matches: 2. Written as DNA, the CDR3 is TGTGCCAGTAGTATAGATCGGACAGGGGACACTGAAGCTTTCTTT. This sequence encodes CASSIDRTGDTEAFF.

The chain links TRBV5-1 to TRBJ2-3; D is uncertain. The CDR3 runs to 12 residues. The V end was cut by 4 bases, the J end by 6 bases, with 9 bases between. The germline V gene encodes CDR1 SGHRS and CDR2 YFSETQ. CDR3 region: CASSLDGDTQYF. CDR3 in DNA: TGCGCCAGCAGCCTGGACGGGGATACGCAGTATTTT. Variable domain in full (rest from reference TRBV5-1 and TRBJ2-3): KAGVTQTPRYLIKTRGQQVTLSCSPISGHRSVSWYQQTPGQGLQFLFEYFSETQRNKGNFPGRFSGRQFSNSRSEMNVSTLELGDSALYLCASSLDGDTQYFGPGTRLTVL.